The rows below give T cell receptor beta chains drawn from one sample of a study of neoadjuvant anti-PD-1 for oral cavity cancer. Clones were sequenced by immunoSEQ multiplex PCR, and TCRdb holds only the in-frame ones, with some missing. The table lists 20,000 to 30,000 clones, 25% to 35% of them singletons. Material: tumor tissue, obtained after nivolumab (anti-PD-1) treatment. These receptors all stem from a person between 40 and 85 years old with oral cavity squamous cell carcinoma. The CDR3 runs from the conserved cysteine through the conserved F or W. A D gene is named only where the DNA matches it firmly. The size of a clone is reported for some rows only, either as once, few or many, or as a class for expanded clones.

clone size,D gene,V gene,J gene,CDR3 protein,CDR3 DNA
few,.,TRBV2,TRBJ2-7,CASSEVGVRDYEQYF,TGTGCCAGCAGTGAAGTAGGGGTTCGAGACTACGAGCAGTACTTC
.,.,TRBV5-1,TRBJ1-2,CASTDQGLSGYTF,TGCGCCAGCACCGATCAGGGATTATCTGGCTACACCTTC
few,.,TRBV2,TRBJ1-2,CASSEHIRIAYGYTF,TGTGCCAGCAGTGAACATATAAGGATCGCCTATGGCTACACCTTC
.,TRBD1,TRBV7-6,TRBJ2-7,CASSLGDRGGYEQYF,TGTGCCAGCAGCTTAGGGGACAGGGGAGGGTACGAGCAGTACTTC
once,TRBD1,TRBV6-5,TRBJ1-1,CASSYSSGQYVTEAFF,TGTGCCAGCAGTTACTCGTCGGGACAGTACGTGACTGAAGCTTTCTTT
.,TRBD2,TRBV2,TRBJ2-7,CASSELASGSITYEQYF,TGTGCCAGCAGTGAATTGGCTAGCGGGAGTATAACCTACGAGCAGTACTTC
.,.,TRBV4-2,TRBJ1-1,CASSQGLVGTEAFF,TGTGCCAGCAGCCAAGGTCTGGTGGGCACTGAAGCTTTCTTT
.,.,TRBV29-1,TRBJ1-4,CSVPSGEKLFF,TGCAGCGTCCCCTCGGGTGAAAAACTGTTTTTT
few,.,TRBV12-5,TRBJ1-5,CASGLRLNQPQHF,TGTGCTAGTGGTTTGAGACTTAATCAGCCCCAGCATTTT
few,TRBD2,TRBV28,TRBJ2-1,CASSSLPGLAGSYNEQFF,TGTGCCAGCAGTTCCCTACCGGGACTAGCAGGCTCCTACAATGAGCAGTTCTTC
few,.,TRBV6-1,TRBJ1-5,CASSETGPQHF,TGTGCCAGCAGTGAAACAGGGCCCCAGCATTTT
few,.,TRBV6-6,TRBJ1-1,CASSYSSGGNTEAFF,TGTGCCAGCAGTTACTCGAGTGGGGGTAACACTGAAGCTTTCTTT
.,TRBD2,TRBV30,TRBJ2-5,CAWGLAGSRLETQYF,TGTGCCTGGGGGCTAGCGGGGTCCAGGCTGGAGACCCAGTACTTC
many,.,TRBV18,TRBJ1-2,CASSPPTESYGYTF,TGTGCCAGCTCACCACCGACAGAAAGCTATGGCTACACCTTC
.,TRBD1,TRBV30,TRBJ1-1,CAWSVNFGQGLNTEAFF,TGTGCCTGGAGTGTAAATTTTGGACAGGGCCTGAACACTGAAGCTTTCTTT
.,.,TRBV10-2,TRBJ2-3,CASSESGLADRTDTQYF,TGCGCCAGCAGTGAGAGTGGTCTGGCGGATCGCACAGATACGCAGTATTTT
.,TRBD2,TRBV9,TRBJ2-1,CASSERVTGGSYNEQFF,TGTGCCAGCAGCGAGAGAGTGACGGGGGGCTCCTACAATGAGCAGTTCTTC
few,.,TRBV7-9,TRBJ1-5,CASSLAQRGQPQHF,TGTGCCAGCAGCTTAGCGCAGCGTGGTCAGCCCCAGCATTTT